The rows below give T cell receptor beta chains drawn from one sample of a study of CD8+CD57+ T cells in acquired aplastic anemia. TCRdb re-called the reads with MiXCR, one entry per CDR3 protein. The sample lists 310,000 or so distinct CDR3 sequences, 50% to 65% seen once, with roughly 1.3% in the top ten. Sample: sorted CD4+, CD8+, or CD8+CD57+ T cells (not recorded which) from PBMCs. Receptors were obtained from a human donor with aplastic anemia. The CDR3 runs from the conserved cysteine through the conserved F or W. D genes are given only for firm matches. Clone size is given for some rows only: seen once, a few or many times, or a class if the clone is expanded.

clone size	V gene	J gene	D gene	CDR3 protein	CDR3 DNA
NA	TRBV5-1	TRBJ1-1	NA	CASVARAENTEAFF	TGCGCCAGCGTTGCGAGGGCAGAGAACACTGAAGCTTTCTTT
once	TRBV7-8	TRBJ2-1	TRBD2	CASSVGGGLITDTQFF	TGTGCCAGCAGCGTAGGCGGGGGGTTAATCACAGATACGCAGTTCTTC
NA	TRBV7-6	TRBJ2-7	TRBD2	CASSVERTSGGGEQYF	TGTGCCAGCAGCGTAGAGAGGACTAGCGGGGGGGGAGAGCAGTACTTC
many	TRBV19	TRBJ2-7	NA	CASSMSGSTYEQYF	TGTGCCAGTAGTATGAGTGGATCTACCTACGAGCAGTACTTC
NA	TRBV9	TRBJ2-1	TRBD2	CASSVEGRDYNEQFF	TGTGCCAGCAGCGTAGAGGGGAGGGACTACAATGAGCAGTTCTTC
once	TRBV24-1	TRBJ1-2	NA	CATSERQCEYTF	TGTGCCACCAGTGAGCGACAGTGCGAATACACCTTC
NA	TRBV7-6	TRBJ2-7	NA	CASSLLVGGYEQYF	TGTGCCAGCAGCCTCCTAGTGGGGGGCTACGAGCAGTACTTC
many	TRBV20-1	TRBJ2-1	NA	CSARDNLGYNEQFF	TGCAGTGCTAGAGATAATCTAGGCTACAATGAGCAGTTCTTC
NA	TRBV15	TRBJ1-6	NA	CATSRNRELGSPLHF	TGTGCCACCAGCAGAAACAGGGAATTGGGATCACCCCTCCACTTT
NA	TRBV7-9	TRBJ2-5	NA	CASSSPGFGGETQYF	TGTGCCAGCAGTTCTCCAGGGTTCGGTGGAGAGACCCAGTACTTC
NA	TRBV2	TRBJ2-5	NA	CASISGTYQETQYF	TGTGCCAGCATATCCGGGACGTACCAAGAGACCCAGTACTTC
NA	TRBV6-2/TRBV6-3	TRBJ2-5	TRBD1	CASSPPGQGQETQYF	TGTGCCAGCAGTCCCCCGGGACAGGGCCAAGAGACCCAGTACTTC
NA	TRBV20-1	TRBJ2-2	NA	CSARFRGDTGELFF	TGCAGTGCTAGATTCAGGGGGGACACCGGGGAGCTGTTTTTT
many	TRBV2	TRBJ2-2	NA	CASRRPDNTGELFF	TGTGCCAGCAGGAGGCCCGATAACACCGGGGAGCTGTTTTTT
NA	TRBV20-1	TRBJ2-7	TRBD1	CSAWTGSAEQYF	TGCAGTGCTTGGACAGGGTCGGCCGAGCAGTACTTC
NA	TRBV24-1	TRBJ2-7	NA	CATSTAGHYEQYF	TGTGCCACCAGTACGGCAGGACACTACGAGCAGTACTTC